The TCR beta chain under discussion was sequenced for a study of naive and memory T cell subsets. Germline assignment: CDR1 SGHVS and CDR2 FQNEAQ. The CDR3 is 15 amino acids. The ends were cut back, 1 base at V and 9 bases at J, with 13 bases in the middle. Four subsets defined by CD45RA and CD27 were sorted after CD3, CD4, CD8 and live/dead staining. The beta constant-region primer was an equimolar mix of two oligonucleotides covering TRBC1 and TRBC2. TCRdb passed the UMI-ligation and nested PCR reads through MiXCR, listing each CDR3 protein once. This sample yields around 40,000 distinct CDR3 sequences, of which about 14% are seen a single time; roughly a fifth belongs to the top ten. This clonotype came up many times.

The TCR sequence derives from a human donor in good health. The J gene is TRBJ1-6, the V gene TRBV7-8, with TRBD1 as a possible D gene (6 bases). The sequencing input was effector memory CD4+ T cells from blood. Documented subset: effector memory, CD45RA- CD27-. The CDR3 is CASSLEPSGASPLHF. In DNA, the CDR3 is TGTGCCAGCAGCTTAGAACCATCAGGGGCTTCACCCCTCCACTTT.